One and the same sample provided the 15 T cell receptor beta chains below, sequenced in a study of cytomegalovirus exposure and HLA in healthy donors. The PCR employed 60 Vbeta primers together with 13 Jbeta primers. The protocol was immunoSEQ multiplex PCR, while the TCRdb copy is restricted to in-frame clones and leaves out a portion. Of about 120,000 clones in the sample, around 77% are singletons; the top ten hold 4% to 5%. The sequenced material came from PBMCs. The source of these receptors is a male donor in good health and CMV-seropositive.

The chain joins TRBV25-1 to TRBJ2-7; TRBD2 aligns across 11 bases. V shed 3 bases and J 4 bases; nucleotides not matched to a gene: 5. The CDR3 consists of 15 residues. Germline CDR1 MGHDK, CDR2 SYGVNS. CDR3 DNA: TGTGCCAGCAGTGACGCTAGCGGGGGGCGTTACGAGCAGTACTTC. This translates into CASSDASGGRYEQYF.

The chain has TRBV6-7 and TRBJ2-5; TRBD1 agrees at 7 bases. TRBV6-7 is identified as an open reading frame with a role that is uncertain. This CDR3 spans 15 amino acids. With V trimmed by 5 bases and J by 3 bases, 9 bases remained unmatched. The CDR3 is CASSPIGQDKETQYF. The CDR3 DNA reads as TGTGCCAGCAGTCCGATTGGACAGGACAAAGAGACCCAGTACTTC.

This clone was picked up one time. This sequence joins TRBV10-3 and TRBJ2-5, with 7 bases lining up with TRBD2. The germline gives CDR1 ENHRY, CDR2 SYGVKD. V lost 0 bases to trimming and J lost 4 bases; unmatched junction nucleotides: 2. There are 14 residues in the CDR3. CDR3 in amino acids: CAISESGGLETQYF. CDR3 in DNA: TGTGCCATCAGTGAGTCGGGAGGGTTAGAGACCCAGTACTTC.

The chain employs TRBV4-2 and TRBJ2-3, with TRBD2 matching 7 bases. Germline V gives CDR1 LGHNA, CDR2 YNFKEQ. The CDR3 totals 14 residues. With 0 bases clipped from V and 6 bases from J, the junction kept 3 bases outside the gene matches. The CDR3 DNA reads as TGTGCCAGCAGCCAAGAACTAGCGACGGATACGCAGTATTTT. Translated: CASSQELATDTQYF.

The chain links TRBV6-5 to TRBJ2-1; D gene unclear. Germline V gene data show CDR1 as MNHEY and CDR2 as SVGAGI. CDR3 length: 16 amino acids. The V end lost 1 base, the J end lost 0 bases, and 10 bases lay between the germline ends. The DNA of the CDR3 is TGTGCCAGCAGTTACTTGGGCCCGAGCTCCTACAATGAGCAGTTCTTC. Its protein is CASSYLGPSSYNEQFF.

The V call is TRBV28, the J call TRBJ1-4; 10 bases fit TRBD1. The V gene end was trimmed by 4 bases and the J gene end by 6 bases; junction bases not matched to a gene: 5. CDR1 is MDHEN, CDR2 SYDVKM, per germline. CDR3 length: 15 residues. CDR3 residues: CASSSSGTGDEKLFF. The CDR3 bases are TGTGCCAGCAGTTCCTCCGGGACAGGGGATGAAAAACTGTTTTTT.

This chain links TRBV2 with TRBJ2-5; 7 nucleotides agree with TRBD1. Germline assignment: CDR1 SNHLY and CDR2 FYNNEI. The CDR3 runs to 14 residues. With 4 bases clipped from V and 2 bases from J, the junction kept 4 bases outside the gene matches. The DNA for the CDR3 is TGTGCCAGCAGTGTCGACAGGGAGCAAGAGACCCAGTACTTC. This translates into CASSVDREQETQYF.

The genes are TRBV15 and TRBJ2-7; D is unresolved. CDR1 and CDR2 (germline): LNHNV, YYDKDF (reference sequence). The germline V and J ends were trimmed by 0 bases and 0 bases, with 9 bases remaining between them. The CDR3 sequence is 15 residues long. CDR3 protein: CATSREGLDSYEQYF. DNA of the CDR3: TGTGCCACCAGCAGAGAGGGCCTGGACTCCTACGAGCAGTACTTC.

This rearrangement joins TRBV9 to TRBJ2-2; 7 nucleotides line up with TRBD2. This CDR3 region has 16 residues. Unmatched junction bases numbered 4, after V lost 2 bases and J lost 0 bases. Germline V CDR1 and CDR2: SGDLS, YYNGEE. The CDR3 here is CASSVSLAANTGELFF. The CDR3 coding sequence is TGTGCCAGCAGCGTTTCCCTAGCGGCGAACACCGGGGAGCTGTTTTTT.

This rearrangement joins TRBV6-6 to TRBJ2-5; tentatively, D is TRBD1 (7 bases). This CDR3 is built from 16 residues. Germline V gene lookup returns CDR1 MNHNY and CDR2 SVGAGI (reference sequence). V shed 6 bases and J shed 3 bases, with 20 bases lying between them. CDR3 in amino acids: CASSPQTGWGEETQYF. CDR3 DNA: TGTGCCAGCAGCCCTCAGACAGGGTGGGGGGAAGAGACCCAGTACTTC.

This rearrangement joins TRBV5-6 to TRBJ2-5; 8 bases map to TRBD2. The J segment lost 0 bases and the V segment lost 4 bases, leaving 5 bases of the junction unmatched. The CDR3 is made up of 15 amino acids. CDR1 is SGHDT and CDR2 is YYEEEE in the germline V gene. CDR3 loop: CASSTSGGDQETQYF. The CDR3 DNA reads TGTGCCAGCAGCACGAGCGGGGGCGACCAAGAGACCCAGTACTTC.

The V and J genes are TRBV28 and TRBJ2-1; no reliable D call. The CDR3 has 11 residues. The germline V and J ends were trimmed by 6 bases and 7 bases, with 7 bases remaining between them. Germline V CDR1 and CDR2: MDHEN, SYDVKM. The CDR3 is CASSTLNEQFF. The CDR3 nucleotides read TGTGCCAGCAGCACTTTGAATGAGCAGTTCTTC.

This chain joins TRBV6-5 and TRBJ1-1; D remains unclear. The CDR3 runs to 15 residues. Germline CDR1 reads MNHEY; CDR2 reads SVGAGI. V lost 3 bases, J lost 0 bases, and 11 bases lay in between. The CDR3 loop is CASSYFGLMNTEAFF. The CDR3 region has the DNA TGTGCCAGCAGTTATTTTGGGCTAATGAACACTGAAGCTTTCTTT.

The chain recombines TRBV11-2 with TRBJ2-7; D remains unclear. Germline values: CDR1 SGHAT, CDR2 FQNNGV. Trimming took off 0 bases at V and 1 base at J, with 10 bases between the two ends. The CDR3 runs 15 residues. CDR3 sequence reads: CASSLDPGPSYEQYF. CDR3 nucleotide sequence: TGTGCCAGCAGCTTAGATCCTGGGCCTTCCTACGAGCAGTACTTC.

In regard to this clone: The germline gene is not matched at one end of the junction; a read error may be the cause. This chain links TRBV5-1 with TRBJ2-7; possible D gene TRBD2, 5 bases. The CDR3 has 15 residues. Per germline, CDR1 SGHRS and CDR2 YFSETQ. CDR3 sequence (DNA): TGTGCCAGCAGCCCCTTGCTCGGGGTCTCCTACGAGCAGTACTTC. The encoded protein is CASSPLLGVSYEQYF.